The TCR beta chain described here comes from a study of CD8 T cells in Susac syndrome (dated by TCRdb to between 2018 and 2021). Study-wide context: The study used repertoire sequencing to test whether antigen drove CD8+ T cell activation and differentiation in Susac syndrome.

Points on this clonotype: Its antigen is not yet known. Base qualities were left out, and no much larger clone turns up one base away.

Looking up the germline V gene yields CDR1 SGHTA and CDR2 FQGNSA. Measured from the cysteine to the phenylalanine, the CDR3 is 15 residues long. The sequence is cut down to CDR3 DNA, 45 bases in frame from base 1. The germline V and J ends show losses of 5 bases and 4 bases respectively, and no gene match explains 8 bases of the junction. Study-level results and caveats: The TCR sequencing and HLA analysis was acknowledged to have included a relatively small number of individuals.

RNA was extracted with the RNeasy kit and roughly 0.45 to 1 ug was reverse transcribed using random hexamers. TCR beta CDR3 regions were amplified with the immunoSEQ multiplex PCR assay covering 54 Vbeta and 13 Jbeta segments. To correct PCR amplification bias, a synthetic template baseline was used for both primer optimization and computational correction. As for how the authors treated the data: Only productive sequences were kept, with reads annotated to V, D and J genes according to IMGT and analyzed in immunoSEQ Analyzer. Clonality was computed as one minus Shannon entropy normalized by log2 of the number of productive unique sequences. Public and private clones were assessed among the 100 most prevalent clones of each patient and control. A clone was defined as Susac-specific if it was absent from the healthy and MS cohorts, from roughly 1,000 published viral clones and from other ImmuneACCESS disease sequences. TCRdb took the public reads, trimmed them with fastp at Q25, ran MiXCR for clone calling and kept in-frame beta chains. CDR3 protein sequences are deduplicated, and each keeps its most common genes and DNA. The V and J calls shown here were made by TCRdb, not taken from the authors' results. The sample table records about 200,000 distinct CDR3 sequences; 95% of these occur just once. The ten largest make up 0.1% of the sample.

Peripheral blood CD8+ and CD4+ T cells from healthy donors, Susac syndrome patients and multiple sclerosis patients were profiled using high-throughput TCR beta sequencing. Healthy donors were included as age- and sex-matched controls. Bulk CD8+ and CD4+ T cells were purified magnetically by negative isolation, whereas CD8+ TEMRA cells were enriched by FACS. Blood was drawn into EDTA tubes, processed within 24 hours, and PBMCs were isolated by density gradient centrifugation. PBMCs destined for TCR sequencing were cryopreserved in liquid nitrogen and later thawed in a 37 °C water bath. A purity of at least 90% was achieved for sorted or isolated CD4+, CD8+ and CD8+ TEMRA cells.

The specimen was CD4+ T cells from PBMCs. Rearrangement joined TRBV7-2 to TRBJ2-1; TRBD1 matches 7 bases in the middle. The TCR was taken from a human donor in good health. Here the CDR3 is given as CASSQTGTAYNEQFF. The bases are TGTGCCAGCAGCCAAACCGGGACAGCTTACAATGAGCAGTTCTTC.